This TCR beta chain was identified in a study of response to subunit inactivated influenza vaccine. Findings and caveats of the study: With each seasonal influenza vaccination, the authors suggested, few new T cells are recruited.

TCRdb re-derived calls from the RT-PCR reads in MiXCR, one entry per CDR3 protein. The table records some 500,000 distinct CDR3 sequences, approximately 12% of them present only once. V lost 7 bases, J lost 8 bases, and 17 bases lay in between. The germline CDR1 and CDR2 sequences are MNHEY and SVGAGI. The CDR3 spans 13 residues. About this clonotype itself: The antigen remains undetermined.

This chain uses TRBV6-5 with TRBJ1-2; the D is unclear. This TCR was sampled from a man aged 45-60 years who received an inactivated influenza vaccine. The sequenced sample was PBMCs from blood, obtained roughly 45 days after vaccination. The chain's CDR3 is CASKLTPPGGYTF. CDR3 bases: TGTGCCAGCAAGTTAACACCGCCGGGGGGCTACACCTTC.